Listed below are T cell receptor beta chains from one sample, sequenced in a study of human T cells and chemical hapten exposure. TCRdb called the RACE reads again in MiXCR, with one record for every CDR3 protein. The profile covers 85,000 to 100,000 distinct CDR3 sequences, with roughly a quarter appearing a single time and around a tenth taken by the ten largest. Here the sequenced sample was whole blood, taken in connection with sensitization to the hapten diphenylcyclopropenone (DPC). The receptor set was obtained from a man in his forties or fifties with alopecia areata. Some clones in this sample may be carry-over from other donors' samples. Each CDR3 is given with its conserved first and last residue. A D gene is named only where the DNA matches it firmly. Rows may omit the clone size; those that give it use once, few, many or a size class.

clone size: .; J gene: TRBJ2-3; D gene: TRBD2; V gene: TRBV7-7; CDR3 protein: CASSLTSGLGSADTQYF; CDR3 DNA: TGTGCCAGCAGCTTAACTAGCGGGTTGGGGTCGGCAGATACGCAGTATTTT
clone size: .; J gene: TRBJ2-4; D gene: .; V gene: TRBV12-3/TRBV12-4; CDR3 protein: CASGGTLSDQYF; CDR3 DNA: TGTGCCAGCGGGGGGACCCTGAGTGATCAGTACTTC
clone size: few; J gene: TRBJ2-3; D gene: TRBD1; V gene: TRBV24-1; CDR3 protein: CATSDSTWDSSDTQYF; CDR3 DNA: TGTGCCACCAGTGACTCGACCTGGGACAGCTCAGATACGCAGTATTTT
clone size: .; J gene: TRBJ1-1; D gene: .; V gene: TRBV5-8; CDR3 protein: CASSLGHSGGTEAFF; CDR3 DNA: TGTGCCAGCAGCTTGGGCCACAGCGGAGGGACTGAAGCTTTCTTT
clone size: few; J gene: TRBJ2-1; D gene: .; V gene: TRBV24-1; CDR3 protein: CATSDSGTPNEQFF; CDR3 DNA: TGTGCCACCAGTGATTCCGGGACTCCCAATGAGCAGTTCTTC
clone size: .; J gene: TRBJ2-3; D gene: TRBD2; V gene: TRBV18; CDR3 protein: CASSPQLATSTDTQYF; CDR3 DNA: TGTGCCAGCTCACCCCAACTAGCGACTAGCACAGATACGCAGTATTTT
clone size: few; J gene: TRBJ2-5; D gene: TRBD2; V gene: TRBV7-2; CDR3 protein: CASSAPGLALAETQYF; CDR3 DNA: TGTGCCAGCAGCGCACCGGGACTAGCATTAGCGGAGACCCAGTACTTC
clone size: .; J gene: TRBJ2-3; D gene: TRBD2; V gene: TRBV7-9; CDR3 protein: CASSPGLAGVTDTQYF; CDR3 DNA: TGTGCCAGCAGCCCTGGGCTAGCGGGAGTCACAGATACGCAGTATTTT
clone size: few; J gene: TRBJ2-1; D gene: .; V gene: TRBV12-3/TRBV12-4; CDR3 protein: CASGHYNEQFF; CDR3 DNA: TGTGCCAGCGGCCACTACAATGAGCAGTTCTTC
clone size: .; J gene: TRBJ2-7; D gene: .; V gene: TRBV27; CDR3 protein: CASVSGLTWEQYF; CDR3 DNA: TGTGCCAGCGTTTCGGGTCTAACGTGGGAGCAGTACTTC
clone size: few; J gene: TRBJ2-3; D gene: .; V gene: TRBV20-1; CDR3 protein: CSARSSPTDTQYF; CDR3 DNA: TGCAGTGCTAGATCGAGTCCCACAGATACGCAGTATTTT
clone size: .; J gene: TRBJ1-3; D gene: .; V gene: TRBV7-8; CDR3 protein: CASSLVAGSGNTIYF; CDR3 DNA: TGTGCCAGCAGCTTAGTTGCAGGGAGTGGAAACACCATATATTTT
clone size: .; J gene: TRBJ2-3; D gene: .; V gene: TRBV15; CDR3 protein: CATSIRQVTDTQYF; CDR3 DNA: TGTGCCACCAGCATACGACAGGTCACAGATACGCAGTATTTT
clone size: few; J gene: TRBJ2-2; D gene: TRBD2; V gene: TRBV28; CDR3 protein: CASSRGTSGSIGELFF; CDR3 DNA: TGTGCCAGCAGTCGCGGGACTAGCGGGAGCATCGGGGAGCTGTTTTTT
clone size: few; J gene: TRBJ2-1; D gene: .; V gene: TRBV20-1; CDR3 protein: CSARDNEDLTAYNEQFF; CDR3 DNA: TGCAGTGCTAGAGATAACGAGGATTTGACCGCCTACAATGAGCAGTTCTTC
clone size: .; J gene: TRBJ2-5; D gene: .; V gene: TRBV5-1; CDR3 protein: CASSLEVRRQETQYF; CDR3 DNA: TGCGCCAGCAGCTTGGAGGTGCGGAGGCAAGAGACCCAGTACTTC